This entry concerns a single T cell receptor beta chain. The data were taken from a study of blood T cell repertoires in COVID-19. Across the study: Both acute and convalescent COVID-19 samples were obtained from the United States, Italy and Spain. PBMCs, B-cell-depleted T cells, or T cells provided the cDNA or gDNA that made up the material.

Original processing notes: Estimates of nucleated cell counts were drawn from the amplification of reference gene primers. TCRdb's table, derived via immunoSEQ multiplex PCR, lists solely in-frame clones and lacks some. V and J calls and clone size are as listed in that table; D and trimming were resolved from the DNA. The sample has approximately 150,000 clones, approximately 88% seen once; the top ten hold more than 5%. This TCR came from a human donor in a cohort sampled during active COVID-19. The source material was peripheral blood.

The CDR3 bases are TGTGCCAGCCAACAGGTATCTGCTGGAAACACCATATATTTT. Translated, it gives CASQQVSAGNTIYF. The chain carries TRBV7-9 and TRBJ1-3, with D possibly being TRBD1 (5 bases). Trimming stripped 8 bases from V and 2 bases from J, with 13 bases between. Germline CDR1 reads SEHNR; CDR2 reads FQNEAQ (reference sequence). There are 14 residues in the CDR3.